Below, 10 T cell receptor beta chains from the same sample are listed, as sequenced in a study of T cell changes during pregnancy in multiple sclerosis. Sequenced by immunoSEQ multiplex PCR; TCRdb stores in-frame clones only, minus some. The sample holds 65,000 to 95,000 clones, around 91% seen once. Here the sequenced sample was peripheral blood, taken before pregnancy. The receptors derive from a female donor with multiple sclerosis, enrolled in a pregnancy study.

This chain uses TRBV5-6 with TRBJ1-1; TRBD1 matches at 7 bases. The CDR3 runs 16 residues. CDR1 is SGHDT and CDR2 is YYEEEE in the germline V gene. V shed 2 bases, J shed 1 base, and the junction held 8 bases outside the gene matches. The CDR3 sequence: CASSFRTGWGNTEAFF. The DNA for the CDR3 is TGTGCCAGCAGCTTTCGGACAGGATGGGGGAACACTGAAGCTTTCTTT.

V usage is TRBV11-2 and J usage is TRBJ2-1; D perhaps matches TRBD1 (6 bases). Germline CDR1 reads SGHAT; CDR2 reads FQNNGV. V was trimmed by 4 bases and J by 3 bases, leaving 13 bases between them. This CDR3 contains 15 residues. The CDR3: CASSSDPGHYNEQFF. The CDR3 DNA follows: TGTGCCAGCAGCTCCGATCCGGGACACTACAATGAGCAGTTCTTC.

Here the CDR3 reads CASSQEVPHQGTGELFF. The CDR3 DNA sequence: TGCGCCAGCAGCCAAGAAGTCCCACACCAGGGAACCGGGGAGCTGTTTTTT. The rearrangement uses TRBV4-3 and TRBJ2-2, with D possibly TRBD1 on 5 matching bases. Trimming cost V 0 bases and J 5 bases, with 16 bases left between them. There are 17 residues in the CDR3. Germline lookup yields CDR1 LGHNA and CDR2 YSLEER.

V and J are TRBV5-6 and TRBJ1-5, with D perhaps matching TRBD1 (5 bases). CDR3 length: 15 amino acids. Germline CDR1 and CDR2: SGHDT and YYEEEE. V lost 4 bases, J lost 5 bases, and 16 bases lay in between. The CDR3 DNA reads TGTGCCAGCAGCCGGACAACGCTACTCCATCAGCCCCAGCATTTT. It specifies CASSRTTLLHQPQHF.

The rearrangement joins TRBV6-5 to TRBJ1-6; unclear D gene. Germline assignment: CDR1 MNHEY and CDR2 SVGAGI. The V gene lost 3 bases and the J gene lost 8 bases, with 8 bases spanning the gap. The CDR3 is 13 amino acids. This CDR3 is CASSYSGDSPLHF. CDR3 sequence (DNA): TGTGCCAGCAGTTATAGCGGGGATTCACCCCTCCACTTT.

The chain employs TRBV4-1 and TRBJ1-1, with D possibly TRBD1 on 5 matching bases. CDR3 size: 13 residues. Germline V gene sequence: CDR1 MGHRA, CDR2 YSYEKL. The V and J ends lost 5 bases and 0 bases respectively, with 7 bases between them. The CDR3 bases are TGCGCCAGCAGCTCAGGGATGAACACTGAAGCTTTCTTT. Amino acid sequence: CASSSGMNTEAFF.

J is TRBJ2-7 and V is TRBV4-2; a possible D gene is TRBD2 (6 bases). The CDR3 has 14 amino acids. Trimming stripped 2 bases from V and 6 bases from J, with 14 bases between. Germline CDR1 LGHNA, CDR2 YNFKEQ. CDR3 DNA: TGTGCCAGCAGCCAACGGCGTACCGGGAGCGAGCAGTACTTC. Its translation: CASSQRRTGSEQYF.

J is TRBJ2-6 and V is TRBV10-3; 7 bases are shared with TRBD2. This CDR3 spans 16 amino acids. Per germline, CDR1 ENHRY and CDR2 SYGVKD. J lost 1 base, V lost 0 bases, and 0 bases had no gene match. CDR3: CAISESGGSGANVLTF. CDR3 DNA sequence: TGTGCCATCAGTGAGTCGGGGGGGTCTGGGGCCAACGTCCTGACTTTC.

V usage is TRBV5-4 and J usage is TRBJ1-1; a possible D gene is TRBD1 (6 bases). V dropped 3 bases and J dropped 1 base, with 19 bases sitting between them. The CDR3 contains 17 residues. CDR1 is SGHNT, CDR2 YYREEE, per germline (reference sequence). This CDR3 is CASSSPSLTGPNTEAFF. The CDR3, as DNA: TGTGCCAGCAGCTCACCTTCCTTGACAGGCCCGAACACTGAAGCTTTCTTT.

The genes are TRBV5-1 and TRBJ2-5; 13 positions agree with TRBD2. The length of the CDR3 is 17 residues. The V and J ends lost 4 bases and 5 bases, in that order; junction bases with no gene match: 11. Germline V CDR1 and CDR2: SGHRS, YFSETQ. CDR3 amino acids: CASSRQKLAGGLETQYF. Written as DNA, the CDR3 is TGCGCCAGCAGCCGTCAAAAACTAGCGGGGGGGCTGGAGACCCAGTACTTC.